The 19 T cell receptor beta chains listed next were all sequenced from one sample in a study of T cells in Graves' hyperthyroidism and ophthalmopathy. The CDR3 regions of TCR beta were amplified from RNA transcripts. The study used the HTBI primer set for a first-round RT-PCR of the TCR CDR3. From the multiplex PCR reads, TCRdb called clonotypes with MiXCR, one entry per CDR3 protein. The data contain 540,000 or so distinct CDR3 sequences, 15% to 19% of them singletons. Sequencing input: blood. The receptors derive from a woman in her 30s with Graves' hyperthyroidism.

This clonotype was counted at least ten times. The J gene is TRBJ1-1, the V gene TRBV12-3 or TRBV12-4; TRBD1 might be the D (5 bases). V dropped 7 bases and J dropped 10 bases, with 16 bases sitting between them. The CDR3 is made up of 12 amino acids. The CDR3 sequence: CASISGSLGAFF. DNA of the CDR3: TGTGCCAGCATATCAGGGTCCCTCGGAGCTTTCTTT.

This chain uses TRBV6-1 with TRBJ2-7; D uncertain. With 6 bases removed from V and 4 bases from J, the gap between germline ends came to 16 bases. The CDR3 totals 14 residues. Germline-derived CDR1 and CDR2 are MNHNS and SASEGT. The CDR3 loop is CASSPAPHSYEQYF. The CDR3 DNA is TGTGCCAGCAGCCCCGCACCTCACAGTTACGAGCAGTACTTC.

This clonotype has just a few counts. This chain connects TRBV30 to TRBJ2-7; D is perhaps TRBD2 (8 bases). There are 13 residues in the CDR3. The germline V gene has CDR1 GTSNPN and CDR2 SVGIG (reference sequence). V was shortened by 0 bases and J by 6 bases, with 12 bases between the two germline ends. CDR3 region: CAWSVREGAEQYF. In nucleotides, the CDR3 is TGTGCCTGGAGTGTACGGGAGGGGGCCGAGCAGTACTTC.

This clonotype was seen many times. V and J are TRBV5-1 and TRBJ2-3; possibly TRBD2 for D (6 bases). The CDR3 is 14 amino acids. Trimming shortened V by 7 bases and J by 8 bases, and 20 bases separated the two germline ends. In germline, CDR1 is SGHRS, CDR2 YFSETQ. This CDR3 reads CASSRGTEEGTQYF. The CDR3, as DNA: TGCGCCAGCTCTCGGGGGACCGAAGAGGGTACGCAGTATTTT.

This clonotype occurred many times. This sequence joins TRBV30 and TRBJ2-1; TRBD2 aligns across 8 bases. The V gene's germline CDR1 is GTSNPN and CDR2 SVGIG (reference sequence). CDR3 length equals 14 residues. J gave up 4 bases and V 7 bases, and 9 bases lay outside the gene matches. The CDR3 DNA reads TGTGCCTCCCTACGGGAGGGCCAATACAATGAGCAGTTCTTC. As protein: CASLREGQYNEQFF.

This clonotype was recorded many times. The V call is TRBV7-2, the J call TRBJ1-5; tentatively, D is TRBD1 (5 bases). There are 13 residues in the CDR3. Trimming removed 1 base from V and 7 bases from J, with 8 bases in between. Germline V gives CDR1 SGHTA, CDR2 FQGNSA. Here the CDR3 DNA reads TGTGCCAGCAGCTTAGGGGGGAAGCAGCCCCAGCATTTT. Protein: CASSLGGKQPQHF.

V usage is TRBV20-1 and J usage is TRBJ2-1; 13 positions match TRBD2. Germline-derived CDR1 and CDR2 are DFQATT and SNEGSKA (reference sequence). J was trimmed by 7 bases and V by 1 base; bases with no gene match: 7. The CDR3 totals 16 residues. The CDR3 bases are TGCAGTGCTAGAGTGCCCGGGACTAGCGGGATAAATGAGCAGTTCTTC. It codes for CSARVPGTSGINEQFF.

This clonotype was recorded many times. This sequence joins TRBV7-9 and TRBJ2-7; 12 bases align to TRBD1. The germline V gene encodes CDR1 SEHNR and CDR2 FQNEAQ (reference sequence). V lost 5 bases and J lost 5; bases outside the gene matches: 7. The length of the CDR3 is 15 residues. CDR3 amino acids: CASSIGTGGFDEQYF. DNA for the CDR3: TGTGCCAGCAGCATCGGGACAGGGGGCTTCGACGAGCAGTACTTC.

This clonotype appeared many times. This sequence joins TRBV2 and TRBJ1-1; maybe TRBD1 (5 bases). Trimming cost V 6 bases and J 6 bases, with 14 bases left between them. Germline V gives CDR1 SNHLY, CDR2 FYNNEI. The CDR3 length is 13 residues. In nucleotides, the CDR3 is TGTGCCAGCAGCCAACGACAGAAGGCTGAAGCTTTCTTT. This translates into CASSQRQKAEAFF.

The chain couples TRBV19 to TRBJ1-4, with D perhaps TRBD1 (5 bases). Germline CDR1 and CDR2: LNHDA and SQIVND (reference sequence). Trimming shortened V by 5 bases and J by 4 bases, and 20 bases separated the two germline ends. CDR3 size: 17 residues. The CDR3 nucleotides read TGTGCCAGTAGTTCCCCCGTAGGGGCGCCAAATAATGAAAAACTGTTTTTT. As protein: CASSSPVGAPNNEKLFF. The complete variable domain, with remaining parts taken from reference TRBV19 and TRBJ1-4, reads DGGITQSPKYLFRKEGQNVTLSCEQNLNHDAMYWYRQDPGQGLRLIYYSQIVNDFQKGDIAEGYSVSREKKESFPLTVTSAQKNPTAFYLCASSSPVGAPNNEKLFFGSGTQLSVL.

The chain joins TRBV6-2 or TRBV6-3 to TRBJ1-2; a possible D gene is TRBD1 (6 bases). The ends were cut back, 2 bases at V and 5 bases at J, with 12 bases in the middle. Germline V gene lookup returns CDR1 MNHEY and CDR2 SVGEGT. The CDR3 totals 14 residues. The chain's CDR3 is CASSYERGNYGYTF. For the CDR3, the DNA is TGTGCCAGCAGTTACGAAAGGGGGAATTATGGCTACACCTTC.

The V gene is TRBV7-9, the J gene TRBJ1-2; D ambiguous. CDR1 and CDR2 from the germline V gene are SEHNR and FQNEAQ (reference sequence). V dropped 1 base and J dropped 8 bases, with 8 bases sitting between them. The CDR3 covers 12 residues. The CDR3 here is CASSLEGDGYTF. For the CDR3, the DNA is TGTGCCAGCAGCTTAGAGGGTGACGGCTACACCTTC.

In its sample, this clonotype was seen a few times. The V call is TRBV11-2, the J call TRBJ2-4; maybe TRBD2 (6 bases). This CDR3 has 13 amino acids. Germline assignment: CDR1 SGHAT and CDR2 FQNNGV. Trimming stripped 4 bases from V and 5 bases from J, with 9 bases between. The CDR3 loop reads CASSSGLENIQYF. The CDR3 nucleotides read TGTGCCAGCAGCTCGGGACTTGAAAACATTCAGTACTTC.

V usage is TRBV19 and J usage is TRBJ2-1; unclear D gene. The V gene's germline CDR1 is LNHDA and CDR2 SQIVND (reference sequence). CDR3 size: 16 residues. Trimming pared 3 bases from V and 3 bases from J, leaving 15 bases between. CDR3 in DNA: TGTGCCAGTAGTATTAGGAGAAGGACCAGCTACAATGAGCAGTTCTTC. Translation: CASSIRRRTSYNEQFF.

Remarks on this clonotype: This may be a read error, as it is one base from a much larger clone. The V call is TRBV7-2, the J call TRBJ2-3, with 9 bases fitting TRBD2. J gave up 0 bases and V 2 bases, and 9 bases lay outside the gene matches. CDR3 length: 18 residues. Germline CDR1 SGHTA, CDR2 FQGNSA. For the CDR3, the DNA is TGTGCCAGCAGCTTAAAATATTATGCGGGAGGGAGCACAGATACGCAGTATTTT. Protein: CASSLKYYAGGSTDTQYF.

CDR3 protein: CASARTGPYHEQYF. As DNA, the CDR3 is TGTGCCAGCGCCCGGACAGGGCCTTATCACGAGCAGTACTTC. The gene calls are TRBV19 and TRBJ2-7; 8 positions agree with TRBD1. The germline V gene has CDR1 LNHDA and CDR2 SQIVND (reference sequence). V was clipped by 9 bases and J by 5 bases; unmatched bases: 12. This CDR3 is built from 14 residues.

This clonotype was seen a few times. The CDR3 protein is CASSLKSGLKSYNEQFF. The CDR3 nucleotides are TGTGCCAGCAGCTTAAAGTCCGGACTCAAATCCTACAATGAGCAGTTCTTC. V and J are TRBV11-2 and TRBJ2-1; a possible D gene is TRBD2 (5 bases). Germline loops: CDR1 SGHAT, CDR2 FQNNGV. Trimming shortened V by 2 bases and J by 1 base, and 15 bases separated the two germline ends. The CDR3 is made up of 17 amino acids.

Concerning this clonotype: Just one base apart from a much larger clone, this may be a read error. The rearrangement joins TRBV27 to TRBJ1-1; D is perhaps TRBD1 (5 bases). V was clipped by 2 bases and J by 1 base, with 8 bases between them. The CDR3 consists of 14 residues. CDR1 MNHEY and CDR2 SMNVEV come from the germline V gene (reference sequence). The CDR3 DNA follows: TGTGCCAGCAGTTTAGTGGACACGAACACTGAAGCTTTCTTT. Translating gives CASSLVDTNTEAFF.

The V and J genes are TRBV29-1 and TRBJ2-1; 14 bases align to TRBD2. In germline, CDR1 is SQVTM, CDR2 ANQGSEA. This CDR3 is 15 amino acids long. V trimming: 5 bases; J trimming: 5 bases; junction bases outside the gene matches: 5. DNA for the CDR3: TGCAGCGTTCACTTGGGACTAGCGGGAGACAATGAGCAGTTCTTC. It specifies CSVHLGLAGDNEQFF.